This T cell receptor (beta chain) comes out of a study of blood T cells in healthy people across ages. Through a sample-barcoded 5' primer and a J-beta primer mix, a second PCR was run for roughly 7 to 12 cycles. TCRdb redid the calling of the 5' RACE reads with MiXCR, one entry per CDR3 protein. The data show under 800,000 distinct CDR3 sequences, with 20% to 25% seen just once and 3% to 4.5% held by the top ten. With 4 bases removed from V and 7 bases from J, the gap between germline ends came to 8 bases. Germline V CDR1 and CDR2: DFQATT, SNEGSKA (reference sequence). The CDR3 contains 11 residues. This clonotype was observed a handful of times.

The sequence was obtained from a man between 65 and 80 years old in good health. Sequencing was performed on blood. This chain joins TRBV20-1 and TRBJ2-1; D is unresolved. The CDR3: CSANEVNEQFF. DNA of the CDR3: TGCAGTGCTAACGAAGTTAATGAGCAGTTCTTC.